Detailed here is one TCR beta chain. The antigen is undetermined. Reverse transcribing all isolated RNA meant expressed TCRB transcripts were sequenced. Approximately 3.5 million reads, on average, came from each naive, central memory and regulatory T cell sample. Profiling relied on immunoSEQ multiplex PCR, and the TCRdb table lists in-frame clones only, not all of them. The table records about 270,000 clones, roughly an eighth of them present only once. The sample is drawn from a study of beta chain features in type 1 diabetes. CDR3 length: 17 residues. Germline V gene sequence: CDR1 MGHDK, CDR2 SYGVNS. The V end was cut by 0 bases, the J end by 6 bases, with 19 bases between. The study, taken as a whole, reports: Here, the possible influence of HLA type (on TCRB rearrangement) remained unresolved. There were fewer insertions and more deletions at the VDJ junctions of type 1 diabetes patients. cDNA sequencing could over-represent cells with high TCR expression.

What was sequenced was naive CD4+ T cells from blood. V usage is TRBV25-1 and J usage is TRBJ2-3; a weak D match, TRBD1 (5 bases). The TCR was taken from a woman aged 40 to 55 in good health. CDR3 sequence reads: CASSEYPAPTARDTQYF. In DNA, the CDR3 is TGTGCCAGCAGTGAATACCCCGCCCCGACAGCCCGGGATACGCAGTATTTT.